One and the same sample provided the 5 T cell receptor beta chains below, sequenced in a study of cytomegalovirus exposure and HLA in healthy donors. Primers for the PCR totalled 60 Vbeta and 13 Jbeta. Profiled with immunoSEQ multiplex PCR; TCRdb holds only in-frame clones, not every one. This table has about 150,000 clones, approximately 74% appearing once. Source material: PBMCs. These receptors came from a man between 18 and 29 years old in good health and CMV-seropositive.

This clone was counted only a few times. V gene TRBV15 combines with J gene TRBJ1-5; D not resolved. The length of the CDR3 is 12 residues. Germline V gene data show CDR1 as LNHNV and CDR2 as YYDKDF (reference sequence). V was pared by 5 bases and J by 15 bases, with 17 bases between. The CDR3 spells CATSPGESTWHF. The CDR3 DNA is TGTGCCACCAGCCCGGGAGAGTCCACTTGGCATTTT. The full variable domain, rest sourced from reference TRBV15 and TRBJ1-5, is DAMVIQNPRYQVTQFGKPVTLSCSQTLNHNVMYWYQQKSSQAPKLLFHYYDKDFNNEADTPDNFQSRRPNTSFCFLDIRSPGLGDTAMYLCATSPGESTWHFGDGTRLSIL.

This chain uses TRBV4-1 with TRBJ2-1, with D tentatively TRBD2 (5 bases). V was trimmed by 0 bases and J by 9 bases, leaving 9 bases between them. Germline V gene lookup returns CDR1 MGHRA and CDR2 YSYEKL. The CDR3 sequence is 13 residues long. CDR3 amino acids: CASSQDHEGEQFF. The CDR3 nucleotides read TGCGCCAGCAGCCAAGATCATGAGGGTGAGCAGTTCTTC.

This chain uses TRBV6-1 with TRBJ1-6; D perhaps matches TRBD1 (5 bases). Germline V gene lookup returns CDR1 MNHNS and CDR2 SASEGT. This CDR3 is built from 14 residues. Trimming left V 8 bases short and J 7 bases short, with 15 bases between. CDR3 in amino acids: CASEGRGRNSPLHF. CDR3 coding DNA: TGTGCCAGCGAGGGGAGGGGAAGAAATTCACCCCTCCACTTT.

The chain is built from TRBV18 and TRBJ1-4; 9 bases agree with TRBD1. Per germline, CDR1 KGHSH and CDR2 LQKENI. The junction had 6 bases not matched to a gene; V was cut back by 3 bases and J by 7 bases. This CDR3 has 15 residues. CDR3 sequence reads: CASSPGTGLTEKLFF. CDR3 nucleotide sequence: TGTGCCAGCTCACCCGGGACAGGGTTAACTGAAAAACTGTTTTTT.

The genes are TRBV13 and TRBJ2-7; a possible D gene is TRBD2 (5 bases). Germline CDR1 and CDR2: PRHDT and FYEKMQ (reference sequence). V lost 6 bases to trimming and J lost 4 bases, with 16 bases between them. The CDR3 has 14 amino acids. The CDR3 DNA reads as TGTGCCAGCAGTTTATCGGGGAACGGTTACGAGCAGTACTTC. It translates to CASSLSGNGYEQYF.